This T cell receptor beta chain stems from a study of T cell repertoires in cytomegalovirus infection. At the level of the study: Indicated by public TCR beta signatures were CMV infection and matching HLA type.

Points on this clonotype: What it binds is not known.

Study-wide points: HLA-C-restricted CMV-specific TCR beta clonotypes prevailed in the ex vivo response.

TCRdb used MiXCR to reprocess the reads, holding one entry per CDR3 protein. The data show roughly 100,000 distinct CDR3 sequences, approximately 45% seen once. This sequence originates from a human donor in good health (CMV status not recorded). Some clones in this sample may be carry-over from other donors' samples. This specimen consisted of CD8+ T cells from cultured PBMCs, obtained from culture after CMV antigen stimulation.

In DNA, the CDR3 is TGTGCCAGCAGTTTCCGGCCCTACTACGAGCAGTACTTC. Translation: CASSFRPYYEQYF. The chain recombines TRBV27 with TRBJ2-7; D not certain. This CDR3 is 13 amino acids long. Germline CDR1 is MNHEY and CDR2 is SMNVEV (reference sequence). Trimming took 3 bases from V and 3 from J, leaving 9 bases between them.